Below are 26 T cell receptor beta chains sequenced from a single sample in a study of TIL therapy for anti-PD-1-resistant metastatic lung cancer. The immunoSEQ assay was v3. Clones were sequenced by immunoSEQ multiplex PCR, and TCRdb holds only the in-frame ones, with some missing. The sample carries 9,500 to 15,000 clones, roughly 50% recorded once. Time point meaning: pre-treatment sample, taken before nivolumab and TIL therapy. Tumor tissue came from excised metastases, mostly pleural nodules or supraclavicular lymph nodes. The sample consisted of tumor tissue, taken at baseline. Every receptor here comes from a person between 25 and 79 years old with non-small cell lung cancer.

This clone was observed a few times. This chain connects TRBV27 to TRBJ2-1, with TRBD2 matching 8 bases. J gave up 10 bases and V 6 bases, and 11 bases lay outside the gene matches. The germline V gene has CDR1 MNHEY and CDR2 SMNVEV (reference sequence). CDR3 length: 14 amino acids. Here the CDR3 reads CASSLGRGMREQFF. As DNA, the CDR3 is TGTGCCAGCAGCCTCGGGAGGGGGATGAGGGAGCAGTTCTTC.

The chain couples TRBV6-5 to TRBJ2-1; 7 bases are a match to TRBD2. The CDR3 contains 13 residues. CDR1 and CDR2 (germline): MNHEY, SVGAGI. V lost 5 bases, J lost 10 bases, and 8 bases stayed unmatched. The DNA of the CDR3 is TGTGCCAGCAGTCCCGCGGGAGTAAGAGAGCAGTTCTTC. This codes for CASSPAGVREQFF.

This chain links TRBV27 with TRBJ2-7; 7 bases map to TRBD2. CDR1 is MNHEY and CDR2 is SMNVEV in the germline V gene (reference sequence). V lost 2 bases and J lost 1; bases outside the gene matches: 5. The CDR3 covers 15 residues. The CDR3: CASSLNPSGSYEQYF. The CDR3 nucleotides are TGTGCCAGCAGTTTAAATCCTAGCGGATCCTACGAGCAGTACTTC.

The chain is built from TRBV19 and TRBJ1-6; 12 bases agree with TRBD1. Trimming took 7 bases from V and 2 from J; bases not matched to a gene: 9. Germline assignment: CDR1 LNHDA and CDR2 SQIVND (reference sequence). This CDR3 is 18 amino acids long. As DNA, the CDR3 is TGTGCCAGTAAGGGGACAGGGGGCTCTCGGACCTATAATTCACCCCTCCACTTT. This encodes CASKGTGGSRTYNSPLHF.

The rearrangement uses TRBV5-6 and TRBJ2-1; TRBD1 or TRBD2 may be the D gene (6 bases each). Trimming left V 7 bases short and J 4 bases short, with 18 bases between. CDR1 is SGHDT, CDR2 YYEEEE, per germline. The CDR3 sequence is 15 residues long. CDR3 loop: CASSEGQGIYNEQFF. The CDR3 DNA reads as TGTGCCAGCTCGGAGGGGCAGGGGATATACAATGAGCAGTTCTTC.

The chain combines TRBV21-1 with TRBJ2-7; whether TRBD2, the table's D call, matches the DNA was not checked. TRBV21-1 is a known pseudogene. This CDR3 is built from 16 residues. CDR3 nucleotide sequence: TGTGCCAGCAGCAAAGCGGAGCGGGAGGGCGACTACGAGCAGTACTTC. It encodes CASSKAEREGDYEQYF.

The J gene is TRBJ1-1, the V gene TRBV2, with D possibly TRBD1 on 6 matching bases. Between the trimmed V and J ends, which lost 6 bases and 1 base, there was a span of 6 bases. The V gene's germline CDR1 is SNHLY and CDR2 FYNNEI. The length of the CDR3 is 12 residues. In nucleotides, the CDR3 is TGTGCCAGCAGACAGGGGAACACTGAAGCTTTCTTT. Translating it yields CASRQGNTEAFF.

This clone appeared once. J is TRBJ1-5 and V is TRBV6-5; no reliable D call. The CDR3 is 15 amino acids. Germline V gives CDR1 MNHEY, CDR2 SVGAGI. V was cut by 6 bases and J by 0 bases, with 12 bases left in between. CDR3 sequence: CASRSMGSSNQPQHF. Here the CDR3 DNA reads TGTGCCAGCAGAAGTATGGGGAGTAGCAATCAGCCCCAGCATTTT.

Here the CDR3 DNA reads TGTGCCAGCAGTCGACGAGCCAGGCACACTGAAGCTTTCTTT. Translation gives CASSRRARHTEAFF. This sequence joins TRBV6-5 and TRBJ1-1, with D hard to call. The CDR3 is 14 amino acids. Germline V gene lookup returns CDR1 MNHEY and CDR2 SVGAGI. The V end was cut by 5 bases, the J end by 3 bases, with 13 bases between.

For this clone: At one of its ends the junction is not consistent with the germline gene, which may arise from a read error. V is TRBV12-5 and J is TRBJ1-1; D not certain. CDR1 and CDR2 from the germline V gene are LGHNT and FRNRAP. The CDR3 has 14 amino acids. CDR3 region: CASGLDGVNTEAFF. CDR3 DNA: TGTGCTAGTGGATTGGACGGAGTGAACACTGAAGCTTTCTTT.

By sample fraction, this clone is medium-sized. The chain combines TRBV19 with TRBJ1-2; perhaps TRBD1 as D (6 bases). This CDR3 comprises 17 residues. Trimming cost V 3 bases and J 0 bases, with 17 bases left between them. Germline CDR1 LNHDA, CDR2 SQIVND (reference sequence). CDR3 sequence: CASSIGQPQLANYGYTF. CDR3 bases: TGTGCCAGTAGTATTGGACAGCCCCAGTTAGCTAACTATGGCTACACCTTC.

The CDR3 region has the DNA TGTGCCAGCAGCCACATCAGAGTAGGAGCCAAAAACATTCAGTACTTC. It specifies CASSHIRVGAKNIQYF. The chain uses TRBV3-1 (or the pseudogene TRBV3-2) and TRBJ2-4; D is uncertain. The ends were cut back, 3 bases at V and 0 bases at J, with 12 bases in the middle. Germline values: CDR1 LGHDT, CDR2 YNNKEL (reference sequence). The CDR3 loop spans 16 amino acids.

This clone has only a few counts. The chain carries TRBV4-2 and TRBJ2-2; D unclear. Germline CDR1 reads LGHNA; CDR2 reads YNFKEQ. V lost 0 bases and J lost 2, with 13 bases in between. The CDR3 consists of 17 residues. The DNA of the CDR3 is TGTGCCAGCAGCCAAGACAGATATATCGATAACACCGGGGAGCTGTTTTTT. It encodes CASSQDRYIDNTGELFF.

This clone was picked up a small number of times. The chain couples TRBV30 to TRBJ1-5; tentatively, D is TRBD1 (6 bases). With 3 bases removed from V and 0 bases from J, the gap between germline ends came to 12 bases. The germline V gene encodes CDR1 GTSNPN and CDR2 SVGIG (reference sequence). The CDR3 has 15 residues. Written as DNA, the CDR3 is TGTGCCTGGAGCGATCAGGGGACTAGCAATCAGCCCCAGCATTTT. Amino acid sequence: CAWSDQGTSNQPQHF.

In its sample, this clone was seen a few times. The chain joins TRBV7-9 to TRBJ2-7; TRBD1 aligns across 9 bases. The J segment lost 5 bases and the V segment lost 4 bases, leaving 6 bases of the junction unmatched. Germline V gene sequence: CDR1 SEHNR, CDR2 FQNEAQ (reference sequence). The CDR3 is 14 amino acids. The CDR3 nucleotides read TGTGCCAGCAGCTGGGACAGGGAGTCCCACGAGCAGTACTTC. This encodes CASSWDRESHEQYF.

This rearrangement joins TRBV6-5 to TRBJ2-5; 8 bases fit TRBD1. Germline-derived CDR1 and CDR2 are MNHEY and SVGAGI. Trimming removed 2 bases from V and 4 bases from J; junction bases left unmatched: 6. CDR3 length: 15 residues. The CDR3 protein is CASSYGGTGGETQYF. The CDR3 DNA reads as TGTGCCAGCAGTTACGGCGGTACAGGGGGAGAGACCCAGTACTTC.

The rearrangement links TRBV4-2 to TRBJ2-3, with 14 bases matching TRBD2. The CDR3 is 18 residues long. The J segment lost 2 bases and the V segment lost 1 base, leaving 5 bases of the junction unmatched. Germline values: CDR1 LGHNA, CDR2 YNFKEQ. The CDR3 reads CASSQVKTSGGATDTQYF. CDR3 DNA: TGTGCCAGCAGCCAAGTGAAGACTAGCGGGGGGGCCACAGATACGCAGTATTTT.

Relative to its sample, this clone is medium-sized (0.01 to 0.1%). This chain uses TRBV7-2 with TRBJ2-3; 11 bases fit TRBD2. Trimming took 3 bases from V and 6 from J; bases not matched to a gene: 5. Germline CDR1 reads SGHTA; CDR2 reads FQGNSA. This CDR3 has 15 amino acids. CDR3 DNA: TGTGCCAGCAGCTTTAGTAGCGGGGGGGCGGATACGCAGTATTTT. Residues: CASSFSSGGADTQYF.

Within the sample, this clone is medium-sized. V is TRBV28 and J is TRBJ1-6; D may be TRBD1 (5 bases). V lost 5 bases and J 13 bases, leaving 12 bases between the germline ends. CDR1 and CDR2 (germline): MDHEN, SYDVKM. The CDR3 runs 12 residues. CDR3 loop: CASSPQRGPLHF. CDR3 in DNA: TGTGCCAGCAGTCCCCAACGGGGGCCCCTCCACTTT.

This clone is labeled medium-sized. The CDR3 nucleotides read TGTGCCAGCAGCACCCGGGACCCAGACTTATATGGCTACACCTTC. The encoded protein is CASSTRDPDLYGYTF. This chain links TRBV9 with TRBJ1-2, with D possibly TRBD1 on 5 matching bases. The CDR3 sequence is 15 residues long. Germline V gives CDR1 SGDLS, CDR2 YYNGEE. The V end was cut by 4 bases, the J end by 5 bases, with 18 bases between.

V is TRBV27 and J is TRBJ2-4; 7 positions match TRBD2. V shed 8 bases and J 3 bases; nucleotides not matched to a gene: 19. Per germline, CDR1 MNHEY and CDR2 SMNVEV (reference sequence). The CDR3 runs to 18 residues. CDR3 DNA sequence: TGTGCCAGCGGAAGTCCTAGCGGAACCACCGTAGACAAAAACATTCAGTACTTC. Amino acid sequence: CASGSPSGTTVDKNIQYF.

The V gene is TRBV7-6, the J gene TRBJ2-6; D gene uncertain. The CDR3 sequence is 18 residues long. The germline V and J ends were trimmed by 1 base and 1 base, with 14 bases remaining between them. Germline CDR1 SGHVS, CDR2 FNYEAQ. CDR3: CASSLGVPDPSGANVLTF. The CDR3, as DNA: TGTGCCAGCAGCTTAGGGGTACCTGACCCATCTGGGGCCAACGTCCTGACTTTC.

The rearrangement uses TRBV28 and TRBJ2-5; D perhaps matches TRBD2 (5 bases). CDR1 MDHEN and CDR2 SYDVKM come from the germline V gene. The CDR3 runs to 16 residues. Trimming took 4 bases from V and 6 from J, leaving 21 bases between them. In DNA, the CDR3 is TGTGCCAGCAGTTCTCCGGTCGGGGATTTCATGAAGACCCAGTACTTC. It specifies CASSSPVGDFMKTQYF.

In its sample, this clone was seen a few times. The V call is TRBV5-6, the J call TRBJ2-3, with 8 bases identical to TRBD2. The CDR3 covers 16 residues. CDR1 and CDR2 (germline): SGHDT, YYEEEE. V dropped 0 bases and J dropped 2; count of bases not matched to a gene: 5. The CDR3 loop is CASSLAGTRHTDTQYF. The CDR3, as DNA: TGTGCCAGCAGCTTGGCCGGGACTAGACACACAGATACGCAGTATTTT.

V gene TRBV5-1 combines with J gene TRBJ1-1, with D possibly TRBD1 on 6 matching bases. Germline CDR1 and CDR2: SGHRS and YFSETQ. Trimming left V 0 bases short and J 1 base short, with 7 bases between. CDR3 size: 14 residues. CDR3 protein: CASSLEGGNTEAFF. The CDR3 nucleotides read TGCGCCAGCAGCTTGGAGGGGGGGAACACTGAAGCTTTCTTT.

The V call is TRBV6-6, the J call TRBJ1-5; 9 nucleotides match TRBD1. This CDR3 region has 16 residues. Germline-derived CDR1 and CDR2 are MNHNY and SVGAGI (reference sequence). The trim removed 0 bases at V and 11 bases at J, leaving 11 bases unmatched. Here the CDR3 reads CASSYSGQGHDIAQHF. Here the CDR3 DNA reads TGTGCCAGCAGTTACTCAGGACAGGGGCACGATATAGCCCAGCATTTT.